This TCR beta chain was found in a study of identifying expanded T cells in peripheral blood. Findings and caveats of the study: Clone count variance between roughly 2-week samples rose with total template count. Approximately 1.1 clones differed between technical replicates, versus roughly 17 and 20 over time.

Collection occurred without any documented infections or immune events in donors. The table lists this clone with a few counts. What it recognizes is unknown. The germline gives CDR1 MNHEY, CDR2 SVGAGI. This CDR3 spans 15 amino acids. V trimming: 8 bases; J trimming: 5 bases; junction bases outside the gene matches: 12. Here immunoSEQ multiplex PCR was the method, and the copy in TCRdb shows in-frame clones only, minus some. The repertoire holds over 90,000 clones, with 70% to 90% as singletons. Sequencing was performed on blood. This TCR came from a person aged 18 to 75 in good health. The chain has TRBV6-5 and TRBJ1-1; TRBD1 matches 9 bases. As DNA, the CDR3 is TGTGCCAGCCGAATCCGACAGGGACAGGGTACTGAAGCTTTCTTT. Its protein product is CASRIRQGQGTEAFF.